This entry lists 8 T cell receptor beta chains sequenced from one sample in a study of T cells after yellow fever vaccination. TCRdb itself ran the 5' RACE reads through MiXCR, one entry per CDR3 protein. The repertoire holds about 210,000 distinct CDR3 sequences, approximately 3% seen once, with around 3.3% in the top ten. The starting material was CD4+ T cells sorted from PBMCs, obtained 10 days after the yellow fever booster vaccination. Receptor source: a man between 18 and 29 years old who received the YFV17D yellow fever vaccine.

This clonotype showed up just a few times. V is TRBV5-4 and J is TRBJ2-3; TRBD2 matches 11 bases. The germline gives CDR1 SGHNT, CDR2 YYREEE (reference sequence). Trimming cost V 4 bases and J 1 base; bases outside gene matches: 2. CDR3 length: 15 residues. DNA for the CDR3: TGTGCCAGCAGCGCGGGACTAGCGGGCACAGATACGCAGTATTTT. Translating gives CASSAGLAGTDTQYF. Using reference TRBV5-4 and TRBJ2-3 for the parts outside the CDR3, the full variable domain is ETGVTQSPTHLIKTRGQQVTLRCSSQSGHNTVSWYQQALGQGPQFIFQYYREEENGRGNFPPRFSGLQFPNYSSELNVNALELDDSALYLCASSAGLAGTDTQYFGPGTRLTVL.

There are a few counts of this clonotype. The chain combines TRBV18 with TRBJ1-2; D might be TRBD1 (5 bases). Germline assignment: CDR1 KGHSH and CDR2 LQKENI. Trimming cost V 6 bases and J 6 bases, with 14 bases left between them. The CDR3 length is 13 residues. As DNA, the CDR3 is TGTGCCAGCTCGCGAACGGGGCGCGATGGCTACACCTTC. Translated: CASSRTGRDGYTF. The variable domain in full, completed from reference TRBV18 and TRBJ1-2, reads NAGVMQNPRHLVRRRGQEARLRCSPMKGHSHVYWYRQLPEEGLKFMVYLQKENIIDESGMPKERFSAEFPKEGPSILRIQQVVRGDSAAYFCASSRTGRDGYTFGSGTRLTVV.

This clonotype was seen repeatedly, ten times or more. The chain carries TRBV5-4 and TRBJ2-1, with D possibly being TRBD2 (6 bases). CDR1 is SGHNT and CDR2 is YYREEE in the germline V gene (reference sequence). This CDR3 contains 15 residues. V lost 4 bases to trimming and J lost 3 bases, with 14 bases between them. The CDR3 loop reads CASSPDYSYYNEQFF. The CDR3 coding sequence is TGTGCCAGCAGCCCGGACTATTCGTACTACAATGAGCAGTTCTTC.

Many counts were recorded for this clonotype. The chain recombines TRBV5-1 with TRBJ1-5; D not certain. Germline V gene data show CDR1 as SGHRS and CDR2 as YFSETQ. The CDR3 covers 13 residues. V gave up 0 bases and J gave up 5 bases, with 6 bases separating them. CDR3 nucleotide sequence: TGCGCCAGCAGCTTGGGGGCCGATCAGCCCCAGCATTTT. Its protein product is CASSLGADQPQHF.

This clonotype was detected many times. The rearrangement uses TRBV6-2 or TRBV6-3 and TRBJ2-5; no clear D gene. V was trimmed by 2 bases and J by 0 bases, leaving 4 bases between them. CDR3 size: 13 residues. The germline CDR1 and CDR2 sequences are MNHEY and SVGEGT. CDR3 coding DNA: TGTGCCAGCAGTTACGGCAACCAAGAGACCCAGTACTTC. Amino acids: CASSYGNQETQYF.

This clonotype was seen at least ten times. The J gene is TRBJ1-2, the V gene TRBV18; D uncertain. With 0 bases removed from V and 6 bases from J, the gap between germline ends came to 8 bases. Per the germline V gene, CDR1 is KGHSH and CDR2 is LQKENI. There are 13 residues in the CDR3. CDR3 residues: CASSPPSADGYTF. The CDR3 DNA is TGTGCCAGCTCACCACCGTCGGCGGATGGCTACACCTTC.

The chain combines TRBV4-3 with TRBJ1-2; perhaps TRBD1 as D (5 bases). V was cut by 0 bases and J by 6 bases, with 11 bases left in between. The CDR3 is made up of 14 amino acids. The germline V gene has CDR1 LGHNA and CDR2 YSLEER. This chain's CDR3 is CASSQDPGSHGYTF. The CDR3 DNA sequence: TGCGCCAGCAGCCAAGATCCAGGGTCCCATGGCTACACCTTC.

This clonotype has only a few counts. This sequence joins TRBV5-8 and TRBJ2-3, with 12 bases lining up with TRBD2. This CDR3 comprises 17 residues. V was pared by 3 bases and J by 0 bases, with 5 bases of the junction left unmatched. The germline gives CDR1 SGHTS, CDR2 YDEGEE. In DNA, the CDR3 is TGTGCCAGCAGCTCCGGACTAGCGGGACTTAGCACAGATACGCAGTATTTT. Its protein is CASSSGLAGLSTDTQYF. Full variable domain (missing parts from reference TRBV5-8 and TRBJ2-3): EAGVTQSPTHLIKTRGQQATLRCSPISGHTSVYWYQQALGLGLQFLLWYDEGEERNRGNFPPRFSGRQFPNYSSELNVNALELEDSALYLCASSSGLAGLSTDTQYFGPGTRLTVL.